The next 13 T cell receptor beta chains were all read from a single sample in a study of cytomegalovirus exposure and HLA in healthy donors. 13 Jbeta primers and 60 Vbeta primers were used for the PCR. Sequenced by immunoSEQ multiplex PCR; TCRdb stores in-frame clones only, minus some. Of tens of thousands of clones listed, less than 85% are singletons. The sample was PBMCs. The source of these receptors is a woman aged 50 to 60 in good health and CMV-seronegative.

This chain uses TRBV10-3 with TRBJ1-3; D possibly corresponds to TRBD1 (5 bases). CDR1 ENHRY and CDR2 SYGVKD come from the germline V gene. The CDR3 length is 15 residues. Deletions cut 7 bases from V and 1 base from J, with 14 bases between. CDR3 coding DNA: TGTGCCATCACTCAAGGGAGGGGATCTGGAAACACCATATATTTT. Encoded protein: CAITQGRGSGNTIYF.

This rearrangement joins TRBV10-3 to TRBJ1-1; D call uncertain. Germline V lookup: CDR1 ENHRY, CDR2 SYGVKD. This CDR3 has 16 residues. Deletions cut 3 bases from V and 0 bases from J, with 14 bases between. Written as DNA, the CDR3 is TGTGCCATCAGTGATTCGGGAGGCAGATTGAACACTGAAGCTTTCTTT. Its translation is CAISDSGGRLNTEAFF.

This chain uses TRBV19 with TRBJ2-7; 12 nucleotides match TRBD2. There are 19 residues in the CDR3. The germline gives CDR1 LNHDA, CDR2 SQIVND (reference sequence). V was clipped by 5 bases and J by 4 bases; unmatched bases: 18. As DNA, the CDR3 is TGTGCCAGTAGTTTAGGACTAGCGGGAAGCACAGGGGACCTTTACGAGCAGTACTTC. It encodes CASSLGLAGSTGDLYEQYF.

CDR3 protein: CASSDSSTGADEQFF. CDR3 coding DNA: TGTGCCAGCAGTGACTCCTCGACAGGGGCCGATGAGCAGTTCTTC. This chain connects TRBV6-4 to TRBJ2-1; 8 bases map to TRBD1. The J segment lost 8 bases and the V segment lost 0 bases, leaving 6 bases of the junction unmatched. Germline V CDR1 and CDR2: MRHNA, SNTAGT. This CDR3 is 15 amino acids long.

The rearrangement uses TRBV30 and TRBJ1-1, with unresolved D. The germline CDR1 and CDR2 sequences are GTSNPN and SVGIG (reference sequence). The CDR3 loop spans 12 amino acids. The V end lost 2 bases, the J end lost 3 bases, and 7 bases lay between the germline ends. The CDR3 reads CAWSLADTEAFF. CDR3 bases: TGTGCCTGGAGTCTTGCGGACACTGAAGCTTTCTTT. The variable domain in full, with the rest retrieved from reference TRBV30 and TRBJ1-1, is SQTIHQWPATLVQPVGSPLSLECTVEGTSNPNLYWYRQAAGRGLQLLFYSVGIGQISSEVPQNLSASRPQDRQFILSSKKLLLSDSGFYLCAWSLADTEAFFGQGTRLTVV.

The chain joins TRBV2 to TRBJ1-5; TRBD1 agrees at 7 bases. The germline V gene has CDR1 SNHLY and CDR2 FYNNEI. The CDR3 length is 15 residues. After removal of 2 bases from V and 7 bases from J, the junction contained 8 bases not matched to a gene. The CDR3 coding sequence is TGTGCCAGCAGTGAACAAACAGGGGTGAAACAGCCCCAGCATTTT. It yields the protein CASSEQTGVKQPQHF. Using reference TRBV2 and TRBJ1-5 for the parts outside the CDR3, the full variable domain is EPEVTQTPSHQVTQMGQEVILRCVPISNHLYFYWYRQILGQKVEFLVSFYNNEISEKSEIFDDQFSVERPDGSNFTLKIRSTKLEDSAMYFCASSEQTGVKQPQHFGDGTRLSIL.

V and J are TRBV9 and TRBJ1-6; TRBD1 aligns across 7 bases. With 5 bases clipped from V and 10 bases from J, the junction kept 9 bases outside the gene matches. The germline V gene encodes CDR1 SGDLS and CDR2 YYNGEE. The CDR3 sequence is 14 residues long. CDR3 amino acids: CASSGDSGGSPLHF. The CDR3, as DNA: TGTGCCAGCAGTGGGGACAGCGGGGGGTCACCCCTCCACTTT.

The CDR3 here is CASSESGTGATGELFF. The CDR3 DNA reads as TGTGCCAGCAGTGAATCCGGGACAGGGGCCACCGGGGAGCTGTTTTTT. The V and J genes are TRBV25-1 and TRBJ2-2, with 10 nucleotides matching TRBD1. The CDR3 is 16 amino acids. Germline CDR1 MGHDK, CDR2 SYGVNS. V trimming: 1 base; J trimming: 4 bases; junction bases outside the gene matches: 3. The full variable domain, completed using reference TRBV25-1 and TRBJ2-2, is EADIYQTPRYLVIGTGKKITLECSQTMGHDKMYWYQQDPGMELHLIHYSYGVNSTEKGDLSSESTVSRIRTEHFPLTLESARPSHTSQYLCASSESGTGATGELFFGEGSRLTVL.

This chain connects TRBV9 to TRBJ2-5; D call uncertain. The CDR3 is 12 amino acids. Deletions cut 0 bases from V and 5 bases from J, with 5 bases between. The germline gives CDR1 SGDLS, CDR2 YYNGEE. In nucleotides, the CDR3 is TGTGCCAGCAGCGTAGGAGCGGAGACCCAGTACTTC. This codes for CASSVGAETQYF.

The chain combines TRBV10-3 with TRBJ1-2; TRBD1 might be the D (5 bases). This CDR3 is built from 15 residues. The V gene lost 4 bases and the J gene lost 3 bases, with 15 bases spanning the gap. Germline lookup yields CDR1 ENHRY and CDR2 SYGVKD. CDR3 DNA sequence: TGTGCCATCAGTGGCGAAGACAGAGGAGACTATGGCTACACCTTC. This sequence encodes CAISGEDRGDYGYTF.

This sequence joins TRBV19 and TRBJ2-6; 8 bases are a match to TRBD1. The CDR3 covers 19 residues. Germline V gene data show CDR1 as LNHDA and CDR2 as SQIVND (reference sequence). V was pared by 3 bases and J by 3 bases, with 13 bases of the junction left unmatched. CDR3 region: CASSIGNYYRGYGANVLTF. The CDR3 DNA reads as TGTGCCAGTAGTATTGGGAATTACTACAGGGGGTATGGGGCCAACGTCCTGACTTTC.

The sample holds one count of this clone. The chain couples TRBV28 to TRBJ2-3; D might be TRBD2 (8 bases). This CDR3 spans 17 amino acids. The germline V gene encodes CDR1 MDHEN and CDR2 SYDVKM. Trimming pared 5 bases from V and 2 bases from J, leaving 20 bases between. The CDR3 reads CASSRGGGGLTTDTQYF. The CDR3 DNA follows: TGTGCCAGCAGTCGAGGGGGCGGGGGGCTTACCACAGATACGCAGTATTTT.

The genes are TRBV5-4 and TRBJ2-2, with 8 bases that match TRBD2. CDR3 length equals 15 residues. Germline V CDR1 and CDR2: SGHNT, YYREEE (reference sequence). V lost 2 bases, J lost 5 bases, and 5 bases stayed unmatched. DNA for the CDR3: TGTGCCAGCAGCTTACCAGCGGGGGAGACCGGGGAGCTGTTTTTT. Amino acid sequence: CASSLPAGETGELFF.